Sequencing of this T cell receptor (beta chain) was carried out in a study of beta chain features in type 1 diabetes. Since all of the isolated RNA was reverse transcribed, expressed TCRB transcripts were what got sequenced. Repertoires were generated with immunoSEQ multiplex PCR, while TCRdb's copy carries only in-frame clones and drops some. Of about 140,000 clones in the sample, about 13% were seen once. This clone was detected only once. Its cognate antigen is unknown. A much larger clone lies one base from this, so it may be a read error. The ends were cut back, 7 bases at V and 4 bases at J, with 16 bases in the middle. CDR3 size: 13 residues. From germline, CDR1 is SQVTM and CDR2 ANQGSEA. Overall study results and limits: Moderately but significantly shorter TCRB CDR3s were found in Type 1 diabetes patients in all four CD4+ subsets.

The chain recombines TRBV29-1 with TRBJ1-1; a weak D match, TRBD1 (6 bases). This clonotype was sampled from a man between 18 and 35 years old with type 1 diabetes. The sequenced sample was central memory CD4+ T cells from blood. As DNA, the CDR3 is TGCAGCGGTGCCTGGGGGGCGAGCACTGAAGCTTTCTTT. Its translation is CSGAWGASTEAFF. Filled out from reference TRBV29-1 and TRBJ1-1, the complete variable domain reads SAVISQKPSRDICQRGTSLTIQCQVDSQVTMMFWYRQQPGQSLTLIATANQGSEATYESGFVIDKFPISRPNLTFSTLTVSNMSPEDSSIYLCSGAWGASTEAFFGQGTRLTVV.